This TCR beta chain was observed in a study of T cell responses to AZD1222 COVID-19 vaccine. Study results and limitations: The donor cohort was predominantly white British with a female majority, and clonal diversity may have been underestimated. It was only a handful of AZD1222 recipients who were seropositive at baseline. CD4 TCRs associated with vaccination spanned spike, dominating at 160-218 and 743-854.

About this clone itself: The antigen remains undetermined.

It was second doses at about 4 or about 12 weeks that were pooled. Per germline, CDR1 SGHTA and CDR2 FQGTGA. Trimming left V 5 bases short and J 13 bases short, with 18 bases between. The CDR3 covers 14 residues. This table comes from immunoSEQ multiplex PCR, and its TCRdb copy is limited to in-frame clones, with some not included. The table includes 150,000 or so clones, roughly 87% detected once. The origin of this receptor is an adult who received the AZD1222 COVID-19 vaccine. V gene TRBV7-3 combines with J gene TRBJ1-6; no definite D call. The sample here was peripheral blood, taken 28 days after the second AZD1222 dose. CDR3 protein: CASSVDESRGPLHF. CDR3 in DNA: TGTGCCAGCAGCGTAGACGAATCTCGAGGGCCCCTCCACTTT.